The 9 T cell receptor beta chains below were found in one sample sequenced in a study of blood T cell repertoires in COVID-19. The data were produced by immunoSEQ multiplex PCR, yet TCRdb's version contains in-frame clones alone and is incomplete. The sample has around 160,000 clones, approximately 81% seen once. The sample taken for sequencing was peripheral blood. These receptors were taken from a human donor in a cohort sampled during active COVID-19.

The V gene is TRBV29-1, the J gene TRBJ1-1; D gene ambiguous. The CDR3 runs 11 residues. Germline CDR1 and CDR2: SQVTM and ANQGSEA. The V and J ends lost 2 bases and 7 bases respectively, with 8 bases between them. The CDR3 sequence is CSVETGFEAFF. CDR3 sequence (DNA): TGCAGCGTTGAAACGGGGTTTGAAGCTTTCTTT.

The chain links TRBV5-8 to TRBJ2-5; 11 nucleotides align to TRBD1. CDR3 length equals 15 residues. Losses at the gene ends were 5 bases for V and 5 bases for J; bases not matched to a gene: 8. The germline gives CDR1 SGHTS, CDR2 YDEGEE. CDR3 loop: CASSPGTGGKETQYF. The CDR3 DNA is TGTGCCAGCAGTCCCGGGACAGGGGGAAAGGAGACCCAGTACTTC.

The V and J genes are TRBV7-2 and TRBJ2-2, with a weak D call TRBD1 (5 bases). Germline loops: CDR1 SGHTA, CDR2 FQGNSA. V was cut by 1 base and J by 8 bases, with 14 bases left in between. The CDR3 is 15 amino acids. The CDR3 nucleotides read TGTGCCAGCAGCTTAGTGGGGCTGAGGCAAGGGGAGCTGTTTTTT. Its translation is CASSLVGLRQGELFF.

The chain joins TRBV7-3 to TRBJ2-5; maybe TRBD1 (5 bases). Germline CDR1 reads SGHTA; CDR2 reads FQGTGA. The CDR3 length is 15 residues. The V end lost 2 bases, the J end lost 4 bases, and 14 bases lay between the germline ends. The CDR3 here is CASSLLGRVGETQYF. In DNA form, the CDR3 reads TGTGCCAGCAGCTTATTGGGCAGGGTAGGAGAGACCCAGTACTTC.

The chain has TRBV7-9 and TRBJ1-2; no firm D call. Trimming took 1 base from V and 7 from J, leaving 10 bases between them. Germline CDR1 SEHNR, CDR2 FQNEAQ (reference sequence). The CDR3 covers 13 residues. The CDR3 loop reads CASSLVQLSGYTF. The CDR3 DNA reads TGTGCCAGCAGCTTAGTACAGCTTTCTGGCTACACCTTC.

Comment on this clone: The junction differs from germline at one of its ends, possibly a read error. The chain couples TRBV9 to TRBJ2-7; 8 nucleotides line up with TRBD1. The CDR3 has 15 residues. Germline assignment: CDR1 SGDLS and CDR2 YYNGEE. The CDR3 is CASSVEGQELAYLHF. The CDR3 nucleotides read TGTGCCAGCAGCGTAGAGGGACAGGAGCTTGCATACCTACACTTC.

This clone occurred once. The CDR3 protein is CASSPGTSGNSQYF. CDR3 sequence (DNA): TGTGCCAGCTCGCCCGGGACTAGCGGCAATTCGCAGTACTTC. The V gene is TRBV18, the J gene TRBJ2-7; 11 bases map to TRBD2. V was pared by 6 bases and J by 9 bases, with 10 bases of the junction left unmatched. Germline assignment: CDR1 KGHSH and CDR2 LQKENI. CDR3 length: 14 amino acids.

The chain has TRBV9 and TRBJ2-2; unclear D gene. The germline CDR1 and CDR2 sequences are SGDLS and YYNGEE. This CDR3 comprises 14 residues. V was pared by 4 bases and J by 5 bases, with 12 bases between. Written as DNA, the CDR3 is TGTGCCAGCAGCCCCCCGGGTGGAACCGGGGAGCTGTTTTTT. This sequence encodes CASSPPGGTGELFF.

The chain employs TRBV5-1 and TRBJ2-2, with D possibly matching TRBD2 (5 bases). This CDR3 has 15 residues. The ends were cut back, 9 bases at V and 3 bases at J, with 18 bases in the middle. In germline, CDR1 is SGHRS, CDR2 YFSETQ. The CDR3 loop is CATTNPGWDTGELFF. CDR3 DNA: TGCGCCACCACCAACCCGGGATGGGACACCGGGGAGCTGTTTTTT.